This T cell receptor beta chain came from a study of T cell repertoires in cytomegalovirus infection. Study summary: Researchers turned to recently identified HLA-C-restricted CMV epitopes as well as well-studied HLA-B-restricted ones. Based on public TCR beta signatures, there were indications of CMV infection and of a matching HLA type.

Germline-derived CDR1 and CDR2 are MNHEY and SVGEGT. V lost 2 bases, J lost 0 bases, and 11 bases lay in between. There are 16 residues in the CDR3. This clonotype was seen repeatedly, ten times or more. Its antigen is as yet unknown. MiXCR was run by TCRdb on the reads, yielding one entry per CDR3 protein. The data show approximately 260,000 distinct CDR3 sequences, 22% seen once. Broader study findings: Across the ex vivo response, the dominant clonotypes were HLA-C-restricted CMV-specific TCR beta clonotypes. CMV carriers having the relevant HLA were flagged by cumulative public TCR beta family frequency.

This chain connects TRBV6-2 or TRBV6-3 to TRBJ2-1, with D perhaps given as TRBD1 or TRBD2 (5 bases each). This sequence originates from a human donor in good health (CMV status not recorded). Some clones in this sample may be carry-over from other donors' samples. Sample: cultured PBMCs, taken from culture after CMV antigen stimulation. Here the CDR3 DNA reads TGTGCCAGCAGTTACGGGACGTTTAGCTCCTACAATGAGCAGTTCTTC. Protein sequence: CASSYGTFSSYNEQFF.